These 10 T cell receptor beta chains share one sample of origin, sequenced in a study of shared clonotypes between healthy human individuals. The table came from immunoSEQ multiplex PCR; TCRdb's copy has only in-frame clones and leaves some out. Of approximately 530,000 clones in the sample, about 96% were seen once. Sequenced sample: naive CD4+ T cells sorted from blood. Subset noted: CD45RA+ positively selected. These receptors came from a young woman in good health.

The chain uses TRBV10-1 and TRBJ1-5, with TRBD1 matching over 9 bases. CDR1 is WNHNN, CDR2 SYGVQD, per germline (reference sequence). The CDR3 runs to 16 residues. The V gene end was trimmed by 0 bases and the J gene end by 7 bases; junction bases not matched to a gene: 7. CDR3 loop: CASSESTQGAGQPQHF. CDR3 DNA sequence: TGCGCCAGCAGTGAGTCGACACAGGGGGCGGGACAGCCCCAGCATTTT.

J is TRBJ1-2 and V is TRBV9; D not certain. The V end lost 4 bases, the J end lost 0 bases, and 10 bases lay between the germline ends. This CDR3 is built from 14 residues. CDR1 and CDR2 from the germline V gene are SGDLS and YYNGEE. The DNA for the CDR3 is TGTGCCAGCAGCCCAACCCGGGCTAACTATGGCTACACCTTC. As protein: CASSPTRANYGYTF.

The rearrangement joins TRBV19 to TRBJ1-1, with TRBD1 matching over 8 bases. V shed 3 bases and J 6 bases; nucleotides not matched to a gene: 6. The CDR3 loop spans 14 amino acids. The V gene's germline CDR1 is LNHDA and CDR2 SQIVND (reference sequence). The CDR3 coding sequence is TGTGCCAGTAGTATTTACAGGGGGATCCCTGAAGCTTTCTTT. Its protein is CASSIYRGIPEAFF.

The chain links TRBV28 to TRBJ1-5; D ambiguous. Germline loops: CDR1 MDHEN, CDR2 SYDVKM. Trimming cost V 6 bases and J 2 bases, with 17 bases left between them. The CDR3 length is 16 residues. The CDR3 loop reads CASRHRAASGNQPQHF. The CDR3 nucleotides read TGTGCCAGCAGACACCGGGCCGCGAGCGGCAATCAGCCCCAGCATTTT.

The genes are TRBV7-8 and TRBJ2-1; tentatively, D is TRBD2 (6 bases). Germline assignment: CDR1 SGHVS and CDR2 FQNEAQ. Deletions cut 2 bases from V and 5 bases from J, with 10 bases between. The CDR3 is made up of 14 amino acids. In DNA, the CDR3 is TGTGCCAGCAGCTTATTGGGGGGTAACAATGAGCAGTTCTTC. Its protein product is CASSLLGGNNEQFF.

The genes are TRBV27 and TRBJ2-1; 9 bases are a match to TRBD1. The CDR3 is 18 residues long. CDR1 and CDR2 from the germline V gene are MNHEY and SMNVEV (reference sequence). After removal of 5 bases from V and 9 bases from J, the junction contained 20 bases not matched to a gene. CDR3 nucleotides: TGTGCCAGCAGTCCTATCTACCCTACAGGGGGCCGGGGAGGTGAGCAGTTCTTC. Protein: CASSPIYPTGGRGGEQFF.

This clone was detected only once. The gene calls are TRBV11-2 and TRBJ2-3; D remains ambiguous. V was shortened by 3 bases and J by 0 bases, with 10 bases between the two germline ends. The CDR3 extends over 15 amino acids. The germline gives CDR1 SGHAT, CDR2 FQNNGV. The CDR3 coding sequence is TGTGCCAGCAGCTTTAGGACGGTCAGCACAGATACGCAGTATTTT. This codes for CASSFRTVSTDTQYF. Using reference TRBV11-2 and TRBJ2-3 for the parts outside the CDR3, the full variable domain is EAGVAQSPRYKIIEKRQSVAFWCNPISGHATLYWYQQILGQGPKLLIQFQNNGVVDDSQLPKDRFSAERLKGVDSTLKIQPAKLEDSAVYLCASSFRTVSTDTQYFGPGTRLTVL.

The CDR3 sequence: CASCTGGTGNQPQHF. In nucleotides, the CDR3 is TGTGCCAGTTGTACAGGGGGTACCGGCAATCAGCCCCAGCATTTT. V usage is TRBV28 and J usage is TRBJ1-5; 8 bases agree with TRBD1. Germline loops: CDR1 MDHEN, CDR2 SYDVKM. The CDR3 runs 15 residues. Losses at the gene ends were 9 bases for V and 2 bases for J; bases not matched to a gene: 9.

The rearrangement links TRBV19 to TRBJ1-1, with D uncertain. Trimming took off 5 bases at V and 8 bases at J, with 15 bases between the two ends. Germline V gene sequence: CDR1 LNHDA, CDR2 SQIVND (reference sequence). There are 13 residues in the CDR3. The CDR3 sequence: CASSPRSLGEAFF. CDR3 in DNA: TGTGCCAGTAGTCCCCGTTCTCTTGGGGAAGCTTTCTTT.

The J gene is TRBJ2-7, the V gene TRBV6-5, with TRBD1 matching over 7 bases. The length of the CDR3 is 14 residues. CDR1 is MNHEY, CDR2 SVGAGI, per germline. Germline trimming cut 7 bases from V and 0 bases from J; bases unmatched to any gene: 6. CDR3 DNA: TGTGCCAGCAAACGGGACAGCGACTCCTACGAGCAGTACTTC. Translation gives CASKRDSDSYEQYF.